This is a list of T cell receptor beta chains from one sample in a study of OX40 agonist ivuxolimab in advanced cancers. Here immunoSEQ multiplex PCR was the method, and the copy in TCRdb shows in-frame clones only, minus some. Here the sample spans some 59,000 clones, roughly 80% being singletons. The sequenced sample was CD4+ or CD8+ T cells sorted from blood, obtained in a trial of the OX40 agonist ivuxolimab. All receptors come from an adult with an advanced solid tumor such as melanoma, head and neck, liver or kidney cancer. The CDR3 runs from the conserved cysteine through the conserved F or W. A D gene is named only where the DNA matches it firmly. Part of the rows lack a size; the others show once, few, many or a class for expanded clones.

size,J,V,D,length,DNA,CDR3
-,TRBJ1-1,TRBV11-3,TRBD1,14,TGTGCCAGCACCCTAGGGGGCTTTGGGACTGAAGCTTTCTTT,CASTLGGFGTEAFF
-,TRBJ2-1,TRBV5-1,TRBD2,15,TGCGCCAGCAGCCAAGGACTAGCGGGAGACAATGAGCAGTTCTTC,CASSQGLAGDNEQFF
many,TRBJ1-1,TRBV29-1,-,14,TGCAGCGTTGCGGGAGGGGGATCGAACACTGAAGCTTTCTTT,CSVAGGGSNTEAFF
-,TRBJ1-2,TRBV6-5,TRBD1,15,TGTGCCAGCAGTCCCGCTCGACAGGGTTCCCATGGCTACACCTTC,CASSPARQGSHGYTF
-,TRBJ1-6,TRBV28,-,12,TGTGCCAGCAGACAGGGCAATTCACCCCTCCACTTT,CASRQGNSPLHF
-,TRBJ2-5,TRBV7-6,-,14,TGTGCCAGCAGCTTAGCTGGACAGAAAGAGACCCAGTACTTC,CASSLAGQKETQYF
once,TRBJ2-3,TRBV28,TRBD2,15,TGTGCCAGCCAGGGACTAGCGGGACGCACAGATACGCAGTATTTT,CASQGLAGRTDTQYF
few,TRBJ1-1,TRBV27,TRBD1,14,TGTGCCAGCAGTTTGGACAGGGGGAACACTGAAGCTTTCTTT,CASSLDRGNTEAFF
-,TRBJ2-7,TRBV5-5,-,16,TGTGCCAGCAGCTTGGGAAGGGGCCCCAGGTCCTACGAGCAGTACTTC,CASSLGRGPRSYEQYF
-,TRBJ2-1,TRBV11-2,-,14,TGTGCCAGCAGCTTAGCGGCGGGGTACAATGAGCAGTTCTTC,CASSLAAGYNEQFF
-,TRBJ2-7,TRBV6-1,-,15,TGTGCCAGCACGCCCTCCTCCATAAGCTCCTACGAGCAGTACTTC,CASTPSSISSYEQYF
medium-sized,TRBJ1-2,TRBV27,TRBD1,14,TGTGCCAGCAGTTCGTTTACCGGGACAGGCCCTTTTACCTTC,CASSSFTGTGPFTF
-,TRBJ2-7,TRBV6-6,TRBD2,15,TGTGCCAGCAGATACTTAGCGGGAGTTCTCTACGAGCAGTACTTC,CASRYLAGVLYEQYF
-,TRBJ2-1,TRBV4-1,-,14,TGCGCCAGCAGCCTACTCCCCCGACAGGCTGAGCAGTTCTTC,CASSLLPRQAEQFF
-,TRBJ2-3,TRBV7-2,TRBD2,18,TGTGCCAGCAGCTTAGGTCCGACTCGGCTAGCGGGAGTGGATACGCAGTATTTT,CASSLGPTRLAGVDTQYF
-,TRBJ2-5,TRBV28,TRBD2,17,TGTGCCAGCAGTCCACCAGCGACTAGCGGGAGCCCCAGGGCCCAGTACTTC,CASSPPATSGSPRAQYF
-,TRBJ1-2,TRBV6-1,-,14,TGTGCCAGCAGTGAGAGTCCCTTTAACTATGGCTACACCTTC,CASSESPFNYGYTF
-,TRBJ2-1,TRBV11-3,-,16,TGTGCCAGCAGCTTACGCGGCGGGGCCATCTACAATGAGCAGTTCTTC,CASSLRGGAIYNEQFF
-,TRBJ1-3,TRBV4-3,-,16,TGCGCCAGCAGCCAAGATGACAGGTATTCTGGAAACACCATATATTTT,CASSQDDRYSGNTIYF
-,TRBJ1-2,TRBV7-2,-,15,TGTGCCAGCAGCTTAGACGGAGGGCGATCCTATGGCTACACCTTC,CASSLDGGRSYGYTF
few,TRBJ1-2,TRBV7-2,-,15,TGTGCCAGCAGCTTAGGTCCCGGGGCGGACTATGGCTACACCTTC,CASSLGPGADYGYTF
-,TRBJ1-1,TRBV6-6,-,14,TGTGCCAGCAGTTCCCAGGACAGAAACACTGAAGCTTTCTTT,CASSSQDRNTEAFF
-,TRBJ1-2,TRBV11-2,-,14,TGTGCCAGCAGCTTAGCTTCGTCCAATTATGGCTACACCTTC,CASSLASSNYGYTF
few,TRBJ1-1,TRBV9,-,13,TGTGCCAGCAGCGTAGTCGTCGGGACTGAAGCTTTCTTT,CASSVVVGTEAFF
-,TRBJ2-5,TRBV5-6,-,15,TGTGCCAGCAGCTTGGACTGGGGCCCACAAGAGACCCAGTACTTC,CASSLDWGPQETQYF
-,TRBJ2-1,TRBV7-2,-,15,TGTGCCAGCAGCGCCGGGACGTCGTTTTACAATGAGCAGTTCTTC,CASSAGTSFYNEQFF
-,TRBJ1-5,TRBV19,-,12,TGTGCCAGTATGGGGGGGGTTCAGCCCCAGCATTTT,CASMGGVQPQHF
few,TRBJ2-1,TRBV6-1,TRBD2,15,TGTGCCAGCCTGCCCGGGACTAGCGGTTACAATGAGCAGTTCTTC,CASLPGTSGYNEQFF
-,TRBJ1-2,TRBV10-3,TRBD1,14,TGTGCCATCAGGAGTGGGGACAGGGTTTTCGGCTACACCTTC,CAIRSGDRVFGYTF
medium-sized,TRBJ1-1,TRBV30,-,11,TGTGCCTGGAGGGCGAACACTGAAGCTTTCTTT,CAWRANTEAFF
-,TRBJ2-7,TRBV30,-,13,TGTGCCTGGAGTCTAGATGGGGCTTACGAGCAGTACTTC,CAWSLDGAYEQYF
-,TRBJ2-3,TRBV18,-,14,TGTGCCAGCTCACTCCTCAGACAGACAGATACGCAGTATTTT,CASSLLRQTDTQYF
-,TRBJ1-4,TRBV28,TRBD1,15,TGTGCCAGCAGCCTCCGAGGGACAGGGGGCGAAAAACTGTTTTTT,CASSLRGTGGEKLFF
-,TRBJ1-5,TRBV18,-,13,TGTGCCAGCTCACCTGGTAGCAATCAGCCCCAGCATTTT,CASSPGSNQPQHF
-,TRBJ2-3,TRBV4-2,TRBD2,18,TGTGCCAGCAGCCCGGATTCTTTAGCGGGGCCTCAAACAGATACGCAGTATTTT,CASSPDSLAGPQTDTQYF
once,TRBJ2-3,TRBV6-6,TRBD2,16,TGTGCCAGCAGTTACTCAGGGGCGGGGGGAAAAGATACGCAGTATTTT,CASSYSGAGGKDTQYF
-,TRBJ2-1,TRBV6-5,-,12,TGTGCCAGCAGTTACCTGGCGGATCGTCCGTTCTTC,CASSYLADRPFF
-,TRBJ2-3,TRBV18,TRBD2,20,TGTGCCAGCTCACCTCTGCCCGCTAGGGGGGAGCGGGAGGCCAGAGATACGCAGTATTTT,CASSPLPARGEREARDTQYF
-,TRBJ2-1,TRBV19,-,14,TGTGCCAGTAGTATAGCGGGAATCAACAATGAGCAGTTCTTC,CASSIAGINNEQFF
-,TRBJ1-3,TRBV15,TRBD1,14,TGTGCCACCAGCAGGGGGACAGCTGGAAACACCATATATTTT,CATSRGTAGNTIYF
once,TRBJ2-2,TRBV5-6,-,14,TGTGCCAGCAGCCCAAGGGCCGGCACCGGGGAGCTGTTTTTT,CASSPRAGTGELFF
-,TRBJ1-2,TRBV4-2,-,15,TGTGCCAGCAGCCAAGAAGCAGGGCACAACTATGGCTACACCTTC,CASSQEAGHNYGYTF